The source of this TCR beta chain is a study of long-term antiretroviral therapy in people with HIV. Points from the study as a whole: Controls had broader CDR3 length ranges than HIV repertoires did. The blood, collected between about 2004 and 2017, was possibly taken under older ART regimens.

Runs used v3.0 of the immunoSEQ assay and were done at survey level. Sequenced by immunoSEQ multiplex PCR; TCRdb stores in-frame clones only, minus some. The data show 20,000 to 30,000 clones, around 86% seen once. Concerning this clone itself: Its specificity is unknown. An end of the junction does not agree with germline; a read error may underlie this.

This TCR was recovered from a woman under 40 with HIV. Sequenced material: unsorted PBMCs, taken 1.9 years after starting antiretroviral therapy.

The CDR3 DNA sequence: TGTGCCGGGGGACCAGCCTCCTATGAGCAGTACTTC. This encodes CAGGPASYEQYF. The rearrangement links TRBV30 to TRBJ2-7; D may correspond to TRBD1 or TRBD2 (5 bases each). The CDR3 runs 12 residues. In germline, CDR1 is GTSNPN, CDR2 SVGIG (reference sequence).